This T cell receptor (beta chain) was sequenced during a study of cytomegalovirus exposure and HLA in healthy donors. The PCR contained 60 Vbeta and 13 Jbeta primers. Assay used: immunoSEQ multiplex PCR; TCRdb lists only in-frame clones, some missing. The sample holds 85,000 to 100,000 clones, around 77% seen once. The V gene lost 4 bases and the J gene lost 4 bases, with 10 bases spanning the gap. Germline CDR1 reads MNHNY; CDR2 reads SVGAGI (reference sequence). The CDR3 is 13 amino acids. This chain uses TRBV6-6 with TRBJ1-2, with a weak D call TRBD1 (5 bases). The clonotype comes from a man aged 45-65 years in good health and CMV-seropositive. Specimen: PBMCs. The CDR3 DNA follows: TGTGCCAGCAGTTCACAGGTGTCCTATGGCTACACCTTC. Translating it yields CASSSQVSYGYTF.